The 19 T cell receptor beta chains given below trace back to one sample, sequenced in a study of blood T cells in healthy people across ages. A second PCR, run for roughly 7 to 11 cycles, used a sample-barcoded 5' primer plus a J-beta primer mix. TCRdb called the 5' RACE reads again in MiXCR, with one record for every CDR3 protein. The data contain some 1.7 million distinct CDR3 sequences, roughly 30% of them singletons. The sequencing input was blood. The receptor source for this set is a woman in her 30s in good health.

This clonotype was seen at least ten times. The rearrangement joins TRBV4-3 to TRBJ2-6, with D uncertain. The CDR3 has 17 amino acids. Trimming pared 4 bases from V and 0 bases from J, leaving 13 bases between. CDR1 is LGHNA, CDR2 YSLEER, per germline. The chain's CDR3 is CASSPDPRASGANVLTF. DNA for the CDR3: TGCGCCAGCAGCCCCGACCCCCGCGCCTCTGGGGCCAACGTCCTGACTTTC.

With regard to this clonotype: One base away lies a much larger clone, so this may be a sequencing read error. The chain couples TRBV6-2 or TRBV6-3 to TRBJ2-1; unclear D gene. Germline values: CDR1 MNHEY, CDR2 SVGEGT. There are 12 residues in the CDR3. In DNA form, the CDR3 reads TGTGTCAGCAGTTACGGTACGGGTGAGCAGTTCTTC. This codes for CVSSYGTGEQFF.

This clonotype was picked up many times. V is TRBV7-9 and J is TRBJ1-2; 7 bases map to TRBD1. CDR1 is SEHNR and CDR2 is FQNEAQ in the germline V gene (reference sequence). CDR3 length: 18 amino acids. J gave up 4 bases and V 4 bases, and 18 bases lay outside the gene matches. DNA for the CDR3: TGTGCCAGCAGCTCCAGGACAGAAACAGGGGTCCAGGGCTATGGCTACACCTTC. This codes for CASSSRTETGVQGYGYTF.

This clonotype has more than one count but fewer than ten. The chain joins TRBV5-6 to TRBJ2-4, with TRBD2 matching 11 bases. With V trimmed by 6 bases and J by 3 bases, 5 bases remained unmatched. Germline loops: CDR1 SGHDT, CDR2 YYEEEE. This CDR3 contains 15 residues. The CDR3 coding sequence is TGTGCCAGCACTCCGGGACTAGCGGTCAAAAACATTCAGTACTTC. It codes for CASTPGLAVKNIQYF.

Regarding this clonotype: This may be a read error, as it is one base from a much larger clone. The chain recombines TRBV6-1 with TRBJ2-5; tentatively, D is TRBD2 (5 bases). Germline CDR1 is MNHNS and CDR2 is SASEGT. The CDR3 totals 14 residues. Trimming stripped 9 bases from V and 1 base from J, with 15 bases between. The CDR3, as DNA: TGTGCCAGTGAGGGTGGTGGCGGCCAAGAGACCCAGTACTTC. Amino acids: CASEGGGGQETQYF.

This clonotype was detected only a few times. The chain uses TRBV18 and TRBJ1-3; D call uncertain. The germline V and J ends were trimmed by 4 bases and 3 bases, with 10 bases remaining between them. In germline, CDR1 is KGHSH, CDR2 LQKENI. The CDR3 runs to 14 residues. CDR3 in amino acids: CASSLALSGNTIYF. The CDR3 DNA is TGTGCCAGCTCACTGGCACTCAGTGGAAACACCATATATTTT.

This chain uses TRBV29-1 with TRBJ1-1; no definite D call. CDR1 and CDR2 (germline): SQVTM, ANQGSEA. Trimming stripped 4 bases from V and 4 bases from J, with 19 bases between. The CDR3 length is 15 residues. CDR3 nucleotide sequence: TGCAGCGTTGCCTTGGGGATCGTTGCGGGCACTGAAGCTTTCTTT. It specifies CSVALGIVAGTEAFF. Drawing the rest from reference TRBV29-1 and TRBJ1-1, the complete variable domain is SAVISQKPSRDICQRGTSLTIQCQVDSQVTMMFWYRQQPGQSLTLIATANQGSEATYESGFVIDKFPISRPNLTFSTLTVSNMSPEDSSIYLCSVALGIVAGTEAFFGQGTRLTVV.

The V and J genes are TRBV7-3 and TRBJ1-5; 7 nucleotides align to TRBD1. The CDR3 extends over 17 amino acids. With 4 bases clipped from V and 1 base from J, the junction kept 10 bases outside the gene matches. Germline values: CDR1 SGHTA, CDR2 FQGTGA. The CDR3 spells CASSSDRDCESNQPQHF. The CDR3 DNA is TGTGCCAGCAGCTCCGACAGGGACTGCGAGAGCAATCAGCCCCAGCATTTT.

This clonotype was recorded at least ten times. Here the CDR3 reads CASSSTGISGANVLTF. The CDR3 bases are TGTGCCAGCAGTTCCACGGGGATCTCTGGGGCCAACGTCCTGACTTTC. V usage is TRBV27 and J usage is TRBJ2-6, with D possibly matching TRBD2 (5 bases). V shed 4 bases and J shed 0 bases, with 10 bases lying between them. This CDR3 comprises 16 residues. Germline CDR1 is MNHEY and CDR2 is SMNVEV (reference sequence).

The sample holds a few counts of this clonotype. The CDR3 DNA sequence: TGTGCCAGCAGTGAGAAGCGGCGGGAGCAGTACTTC. Encoded protein: CASSEKRREQYF. The chain has TRBV28 and TRBJ2-5; 7 nucleotides line up with TRBD2. The germline CDR1 and CDR2 sequences are MDHEN and SYDVKM. The CDR3 is made up of 12 amino acids. The trim removed 5 bases at V and 11 bases at J, leaving 8 bases unmatched.

The chain combines TRBV7-2 with TRBJ2-1; D unresolved. The ends were cut back, 5 bases at V and 8 bases at J, with 10 bases in the middle. In germline, CDR1 is SGHTA, CDR2 FQGNSA. This CDR3 spans 12 amino acids. CDR3 sequence reads: CASSPSLYEQFF. The CDR3, as DNA: TGTGCCAGCAGCCCGAGCCTGTATGAGCAGTTCTTC.

The gene calls are TRBV24-1 and TRBJ2-1; 7 bases map to TRBD1. The CDR3 totals 15 residues. V lost 3 bases and J lost 4; bases outside the gene matches: 5. In germline, CDR1 is KGHDR, CDR2 SFDVKD. This chain's CDR3 is CATSDPQGVYNEQFF. CDR3 sequence (DNA): TGTGCCACCAGTGATCCCCAGGGGGTTTACAATGAGCAGTTCTTC.

The V and J genes are TRBV30 and TRBJ2-5; 10 bases fit TRBD2. V lost 4 bases to trimming and J lost 1 base; unmatched junction nucleotides: 0. Per the germline V gene, CDR1 is GTSNPN and CDR2 is SVGIG (reference sequence). The CDR3 extends over 13 amino acids. CDR3 nucleotides: TGTGCCTGGATAGCGGGGGGCCAAGAGACCCAGTACTTC. Translating gives CAWIAGGQETQYF.

The chain uses TRBV29-1 and TRBJ1-1, with a tentative D call TRBD1 (6 bases). Germline values: CDR1 SQVTM, CDR2 ANQGSEA. The CDR3 sequence is 13 residues long. The V end lost 7 bases, the J end lost 1 base, and 13 bases lay between the germline ends. In DNA form, the CDR3 reads TGCAGCGCCACACAGGGTCGGAACACTGAAGCTTTCTTT. Its translation: CSATQGRNTEAFF.

This clonotype was counted between two and nine times. The chain joins TRBV9 to TRBJ2-3; TRBD2 aligns across 15 bases. Germline values: CDR1 SGDLS, CDR2 YYNGEE. The CDR3 runs to 17 residues. V dropped 0 bases and J dropped 2; count of bases not matched to a gene: 1. CDR3 protein: CASSVGTSGGVTDTQYF. The CDR3 DNA follows: TGTGCCAGCAGCGTAGGGACTAGCGGGGGGGTCACAGATACGCAGTATTTT.

The sample holds a few counts of this clonotype. The chain employs TRBV6-2 or TRBV6-3 and TRBJ2-2; D call uncertain. The CDR3 spans 13 residues. CDR1 is MNHEY, CDR2 SVGEGT, per germline. V was pared by 7 bases and J by 5 bases, with 11 bases between. The CDR3 here is CASKWVATGELFF. CDR3 nucleotides: TGTGCCAGCAAGTGGGTGGCAACCGGGGAGCTGTTTTTT.

As DNA, the CDR3 is TGTGCCAGCAGCTTACGCGGCAATTTTGAAGAGGGCTATGGCTACACCTTC. This sequence encodes CASSLRGNFEEGYGYTF. This chain links TRBV7-8 with TRBJ1-2; D ambiguous. This CDR3 region has 17 residues. V lost 2 bases, J lost 4 bases, and 20 bases lay in between. CDR1 and CDR2 from the germline V gene are SGHVS and FQNEAQ. The full variable domain, completed using reference TRBV7-8 and TRBJ1-2, is GAGVSQSPRYKVAKRGQDVALRCDPISGHVSLFWYQQALGQGPEFLTYFQNEAQLDKSGLPSDRFFAERPEGSVSTLKIQRTQQEDSAVYLCASSLRGNFEEGYGYTFGSGTRLTVV.

This clonotype was seen only a few times. The chain employs TRBV11-2 and TRBJ2-5; unclear D gene. Near its end, the DNA agrees better with TRBJ2-1, so the J call may be wrong. Per germline, CDR1 SGHAT and CDR2 FQNNGV. This CDR3 is built from 12 residues. The CDR3 is CASSFTQETQFF. In DNA, the CDR3 is TGTGCCAGCAGCTTCACACAAGAGACCCAGTTCTTC.

The chain carries TRBV20-1 and TRBJ1-4, with D maybe TRBD1 (6 bases). CDR1 and CDR2 (germline): DFQATT, SNEGSKA (reference sequence). This CDR3 is built from 13 residues. V lost 1 base to trimming and J lost 9 bases, with 12 bases between them. This chain's CDR3 is CSARGQGRQKLFF. The CDR3 DNA is TGCAGTGCTAGAGGCCAGGGGAGACAAAAACTGTTTTTT.